This TCR beta chain was observed in a study of monozygotic twins with inflammatory bowel disease. Study-level results: Against healthy co-twins, IBD patients had lower TCRbeta diversity (measured by inverse Simpson). Relative to healthy twins, IBD patients had fewer clonotypes in common with others, a gap that was especially apparent with disease activity.

Eight cDNA synthesis reactions were run for every sample. Through template switching, UMIs that included a 6-nucleotide sample barcode were added. TCRdb re-called the 5' RACE reads; one entry per CDR3 protein, DNA not given. Its clone listing holds 170,000 or so distinct CDR3 sequences. On this clonotype: No antigen is known for it.

Specimen: blood. The receptor comes from a human donor with ulcerative colitis or Crohn's disease, or a healthy co-twin of an affected twin (not recorded which).

CDR3 in amino acids: CASRGLYQPQHF. V usage is TRBV11-3 and J usage is TRBJ1-5. Germline CDR1 and CDR2: SGHNT and YENEEA. The CDR3 length is 12 residues.